The next 25 T cell receptor beta chains were all read from a single sample in a study of Ad26.COV2.S vaccination and SARS-CoV-2 variants. Treatment: 15 to 20 received Ad26.COV2.S at low or high dose, single or two shots; about 5 received placebo; per-sample allocation not given. Sampling was performed 63 days after the first vaccine or placebo injection. Profiled with immunoSEQ multiplex PCR; TCRdb holds only in-frame clones, not every one. This table holds 450,000 to 550,000 clones, roughly nine tenths found once. The sample in question was peripheral blood, obtained in a trial of Ad26.COV2.S vaccine versus placebo. These receptors were taken from a person aged 18-65 years who received the Ad26.COV2.S COVID-19 vaccine or a placebo.

The J gene is TRBJ1-6, the V gene TRBV6-5; D is uncertain. The CDR3 length is 12 residues. The germline V gene encodes CDR1 MNHEY and CDR2 SVGAGI. V gave up 6 bases and J gave up 4 bases, with 4 bases separating them. The CDR3 nucleotides read TGTGCCAGCAGCGGATATAATTCACCCCTCCACTTT. It translates to CASSGYNSPLHF.

This clone was recorded a few times. The CDR3 coding sequence is TGTGCCACCGACAGGGGAACCGGGGAGCTGTTTTTT. Residues: CATDRGTGELFF. This chain links TRBV18 with TRBJ2-2; 8 positions match TRBD1. J was trimmed by 5 bases and V by 10 bases; bases with no gene match: 3. CDR1 KGHSH and CDR2 LQKENI come from the germline V gene. This CDR3 contains 12 residues.

This clone has just one count. J is TRBJ2-1 and V is TRBV18; TRBD2 might be the D (6 bases). CDR3 length: 15 residues. V gave up 1 base and J gave up 4 bases, with 11 bases separating them. Germline V gene data show CDR1 as KGHSH and CDR2 as LQKENI. As DNA, the CDR3 is TGTGCCAGCTCACCACTTAGCGGAGCTTACAATGAGCAGTTCTTC. This codes for CASSPLSGAYNEQFF.

The J gene is TRBJ2-3, the V gene TRBV5-4; D may correspond to TRBD1 or TRBD2 (5 bases each). This CDR3 comprises 15 residues. Germline CDR1 and CDR2: SGHNT and YYREEE (reference sequence). V was clipped by 4 bases and J by 3 bases, with 15 bases between them. The CDR3 protein is CASSPGPRSTDTQYF. In DNA, the CDR3 is TGTGCCAGCAGCCCGGGACCGAGATCTACAGATACGCAGTATTTT. Looking up the rest from reference TRBV5-4 and TRBJ2-3 gives the full variable domain: ETGVTQSPTHLIKTRGQQVTLRCSSQSGHNTVSWYQQALGQGPQFIFQYYREEENGRGNFPPRFSGLQFPNYSSELNVNALELDDSALYLCASSPGPRSTDTQYFGPGTRLTVL.

This clone was seen only a few times. The chain uses TRBV9 and TRBJ1-1, with a possible D match to TRBD1 (5 bases). From germline, CDR1 is SGDLS and CDR2 YYNGEE. Trimming removed 3 bases from V and 7 bases from J, with 10 bases in between. The CDR3 is 12 residues long. The CDR3 DNA follows: TGTGCCAGCAGCGAGGGGTTAAATGAAGCTTTCTTT. Its translation is CASSEGLNEAFF.

The table lists this clone with a few counts. The V and J genes are TRBV6-5 and TRBJ1-6; possible D gene TRBD1, 5 bases. In germline, CDR1 is MNHEY, CDR2 SVGAGI. The V gene lost 2 bases and the J gene lost 4 bases, with 6 bases spanning the gap. The length of the CDR3 is 14 residues. DNA of the CDR3: TGTGCCAGCAGTTACGACAGATATAATTCACCCCTCCACTTT. Its protein product is CASSYDRYNSPLHF.

V usage is TRBV10-3 and J usage is TRBJ2-3, with TRBD2 identical over 11 bases. V gave up 4 bases and J gave up 0 bases; unmatched junction bases: 12. The CDR3 is made up of 19 amino acids. From germline, CDR1 is ENHRY and CDR2 SYGVKD. This CDR3 is CAISVGLAGGPSSTDTQYF. DNA for the CDR3: TGTGCCATCAGTGTCGGGCTAGCGGGGGGACCCTCTAGCACAGATACGCAGTATTTT.

V gene TRBV5-6 combines with J gene TRBJ2-6; the D gene is possibly TRBD1 (6 bases). V dropped 1 base and J dropped 4 bases, with 15 bases sitting between them. The CDR3 covers 17 residues. Germline CDR1 reads SGHDT; CDR2 reads YYEEEE. DNA for the CDR3: TGTGCCAGCAGCTTGAGACCGGGGACACGCGGGGCCAACGTCCTGACTTTC. Translating it yields CASSLRPGTRGANVLTF.

The chain joins TRBV19 to TRBJ2-2; no clear D. There are 14 residues in the CDR3. Per the germline V gene, CDR1 is LNHDA and CDR2 is SQIVND (reference sequence). V was trimmed by 0 bases and J by 6 bases, leaving 8 bases between them. The CDR3, as DNA: TGTGCCAGTAGTATAGATGAGGAATCCGGGGAGCTGTTTTTT. Amino acid sequence: CASSIDEESGELFF.

The chain recombines TRBV3-1 (or the pseudogene TRBV3-2) with TRBJ2-2, with D uncertain. Germline V gives CDR1 LGHDT, CDR2 YNNKEL (reference sequence). This CDR3 region has 15 residues. V lost 1 base to trimming and J lost 7 bases, with 13 bases between them. CDR3 residues: CASSQAGDFYGELFF. CDR3 nucleotides: TGTGCCAGCAGCCAAGCGGGTGATTTTTACGGGGAGCTGTTTTTT.

This clone has a single count. The V call is TRBV5-6, the J call TRBJ2-5; the D gene is possibly TRBD1 (6 bases). V was clipped by 4 bases and J by 2 bases, with 9 bases between them. CDR3 length equals 13 residues. Looked up from germline, CDR1 is SGHDT and CDR2 is YYEEEE. DNA of the CDR3: TGTGCCAGCAGCATTGGACAGCAAGAGACCCAGTACTTC. Encoded protein: CASSIGQQETQYF.

The CDR3 loop reads CASSPTYQETQYF. The CDR3 DNA follows: TGTGCCAGCAGCCCCACGTACCAAGAGACCCAGTACTTC. V is TRBV7-2 and J is TRBJ2-5, with D unclear. The CDR3 covers 13 residues. Trimming left V 5 bases short and J 0 bases short, with 7 bases between. Germline CDR1 and CDR2: SGHTA and FQGNSA.

This rearrangement joins TRBV13 to TRBJ2-5; D ambiguous. The CDR3 is made up of 12 amino acids. Trimming took 3 bases from V and 6 from J, leaving 8 bases between them. In germline, CDR1 is PRHDT, CDR2 FYEKMQ (reference sequence). This chain's CDR3 is CASSFGRKTQYF. In DNA, the CDR3 is TGTGCCAGCAGCTTCGGTAGAAAGACCCAGTACTTC.

This clone was seen just once. This sequence joins TRBV11-3 and TRBJ1-1; D perhaps matches TRBD1 (5 bases). Trimming cost V 5 bases and J 0 bases, with 16 bases left between them. The CDR3 is made up of 16 amino acids. Per germline, CDR1 SGHNT and CDR2 YENEEA. The CDR3 loop is CASSPRGDRMNTEAFF. The CDR3 bases are TGTGCCAGCAGCCCACGGGGGGATCGGATGAACACTGAAGCTTTCTTT.

The V gene is TRBV15, the J gene TRBJ2-3; D tentatively reads TRBD1 or TRBD2 (6 bases each). Trimming pared 0 bases from V and 5 bases from J, leaving 15 bases between. The germline V gene encodes CDR1 LNHNV and CDR2 YYDKDF (reference sequence). The CDR3 is 16 amino acids. The CDR3 sequence: CATSRDRGLRLDTQYF. The CDR3 bases are TGTGCCACCAGCAGAGATCGGGGGCTGAGGTTAGATACGCAGTATTTT.

In DNA, the CDR3 is TGTGCCAGCAGTTACTACCGGACGTCTGGAAACACCATATATTTT. Translated, it gives CASSYYRTSGNTIYF. The chain has TRBV6-6 and TRBJ1-3; D remains ambiguous. The CDR3 consists of 15 residues. The germline V gene encodes CDR1 MNHNY and CDR2 SVGAGI (reference sequence). V was trimmed by 1 base and J by 1 base, leaving 8 bases between them.

The rearrangement uses TRBV9 and TRBJ2-1; perhaps TRBD2 as D (6 bases). Germline V gene lookup returns CDR1 SGDLS and CDR2 YYNGEE. Trimming took off 4 bases at V and 5 bases at J, with 13 bases between the two ends. The CDR3 loop spans 14 amino acids. DNA for the CDR3: TGTGCCAGCAGCCTTCGTAGCGGAAACAATGAGCAGTTCTTC. Protein sequence: CASSLRSGNNEQFF.

The gene calls are TRBV5-6 and TRBJ2-1; D gene unclear. The germline gives CDR1 SGHDT, CDR2 YYEEEE. The CDR3 loop spans 17 amino acids. Trimming took off 0 bases at V and 4 bases at J, with 17 bases between the two ends. The CDR3 here is CASSLVPRLRPYNEQFF. The CDR3 region has the DNA TGTGCCAGCAGCTTGGTGCCGCGACTCAGGCCTTACAATGAGCAGTTCTTC.

The V and J genes are TRBV5-5 and TRBJ2-7; D gene ambiguous. The CDR3 loop spans 11 amino acids. Per the germline V gene, CDR1 is SGHKS and CDR2 is YYEKEE (reference sequence). V gave up 2 bases and J gave up 5 bases, with 5 bases separating them. CDR3 sequence reads: CASSLGHEQYF. The DNA for the CDR3 is TGTGCCAGCAGCTTAGGGCACGAGCAGTACTTC.

The genes are TRBV7-3 and TRBJ2-7; TRBD2 is a possible D gene (6 bases). Germline loops: CDR1 SGHTA, CDR2 FQGTGA. The CDR3 extends over 18 amino acids. V lost 1 base and J 8 bases, leaving 27 bases between the germline ends. Here the CDR3 DNA reads TGTGCCAGCAGCTTAATTGGACTACCGGGCCTGACTAAATCTAAGCAGTACGTC. It specifies CASSLIGLPGLTKSKQYV.

The sample holds one count of this clone. The genes are TRBV29-1 and TRBJ2-5; TRBD2 matches at 9 bases. Trimming removed 4 bases from V and 5 bases from J; junction bases left unmatched: 11. Germline CDR1 reads SQVTM; CDR2 reads ANQGSEA. The CDR3 sequence is 15 residues long. The CDR3 DNA is TGCAGCGTTGGAACTTTAGCGGGAGCCCGCGAGACCCAGTACTTC. Its protein is CSVGTLAGARETQYF. Using reference TRBV29-1 and TRBJ2-5 for the parts outside the CDR3, the full variable domain is SAVISQKPSRDICQRGTSLTIQCQVDSQVTMMFWYRQQPGQSLTLIATANQGSEATYESGFVIDKFPISRPNLTFSTLTVSNMSPEDSSIYLCSVGTLAGARETQYFGPGTRLLVL.

The V gene is TRBV13, the J gene TRBJ1-2; D may be TRBD1 (6 bases). V shed 0 bases and J shed 6 bases, with 11 bases lying between them. There are 14 residues in the CDR3. Germline V gene lookup returns CDR1 PRHDT and CDR2 FYEKMQ (reference sequence). CDR3 nucleotides: TGTGCCAGCAGCTTAGGCCGGGGGGCGAATGGCTACACCTTC. Amino acids: CASSLGRGANGYTF.

J is TRBJ2-1 and V is TRBV7-2; 9 nucleotides line up with TRBD2. The CDR3 extends over 14 amino acids. Trimming took 3 bases from V and 7 from J; bases not matched to a gene: 4. Germline CDR1 reads SGHTA; CDR2 reads FQGNSA. The CDR3 loop reads CASSFGAGGNEQFF. CDR3 nucleotides: TGTGCCAGCAGCTTCGGGGCGGGAGGGAATGAGCAGTTCTTC.

The V gene is TRBV6-5, the J gene TRBJ2-7; 12 nucleotides match TRBD1. Trimming removed 6 bases from V and 5 bases from J; junction bases left unmatched: 8. Germline V gene lookup returns CDR1 MNHEY and CDR2 SVGAGI. There are 15 residues in the CDR3. For the CDR3, the DNA is TGTGCCAGCAGGACGGGGACAGGGGGCAAGAACGAGCAGTACTTC. Its translation: CASRTGTGGKNEQYF.

The chain recombines TRBV6-2 or TRBV6-3 with TRBJ2-7; maybe TRBD2 (6 bases). The CDR3 totals 13 residues. Germline assignment: CDR1 MNHEY and CDR2 SVGEGT. Trimming removed 4 bases from V and 0 bases from J, with 7 bases in between. Written as DNA, the CDR3 is TGTGCCAGCAGTTTGGAGGGCTCCTACGAGCAGTACGTC. Encoded protein: CASSLEGSYEQYV.